The sequence of this T cell receptor (beta chain) was determined in a study of CD8 T cells in Susac syndrome. Controls were drawn from healthy donors and were matched for age and sex. TEMRA cells were FACS-enriched, unlike CD8+ and CD4+ T cells, which were negatively isolated. Broader study findings: It was acknowledged in the study that its TCR sequencing and HLA analysis involved a relatively small number of individuals.

For this clonotype: Its antigen is undetermined.

Reverse transcription of about 0.5 to 1 ug RNA was carried out with random hexamers. Multiplex immunoSEQ PCR targeted 54 Vbeta and 13 Jbeta TCR beta segments. TCRdb recomputed calls from the immunoSEQ multiplex PCR reads with MiXCR, one row per CDR3 protein. Of some 150,000 distinct CDR3 sequences in the sample, roughly 94% were seen once. Germline CDR1 SGDLS, CDR2 YYNGEE. Trimming took 5 bases from V and 6 from J, leaving 14 bases between them. This CDR3 region has 13 residues. The J gene is TRBJ1-2, the V gene TRBV9; D gene ambiguous. The clonotype was recovered from a human donor in good health. Sequencing was performed on CD4+ T cells from PBMCs. CDR3 bases: TGTGCCAGCAGTGTACACGGGCTGGATGGCTACACCTTC. Translation: CASSVHGLDGYTF.